The text below deals with one TCR beta chain. The data derive from a study of blood T cell repertoires in COVID-19. Overall study context: T cells, B-cell-depleted T cells, or PBMCs provided the cDNA or gDNA that served as material.

Methods used by the authors: Researchers report that nucleated cell counts were estimated from reference gene primer amplification. This table comes from immunoSEQ multiplex PCR, and its TCRdb copy is limited to in-frame clones, with some not included. From that table come the V and J calls and clone size; the DNA was used to work out D and trimming. The profile shows fewer than 400,000 clones, 85% to 90% of them singletons. Enrolled through a virtual design, the participants were between roughly 18 and 95 years of age and came from 24 US areas. Recovered participants had two consecutive negative NP/OP PCR tests, healthcare professional clearance, or symptom resolution. Trimming pared 5 bases from V and 8 bases from J, leaving 13 bases between. Germline loops: CDR1 MNHEY, CDR2 SVGEGT. The CDR3 length is 13 residues.

The gene calls are TRBV6-2 or TRBV6-3 and TRBJ2-1, with D perhaps TRBD2 (5 bases). This TCR derives from a woman in her twenties or thirties who had recovered from COVID-19. The sample consisted of PBMCs or T cells enriched from blood (not recorded which). The CDR3 spells CASSGGLRDEQFF. The CDR3 region has the DNA TGTGCCAGCAGTGGCGGATTGAGGGATGAGCAGTTCTTC.